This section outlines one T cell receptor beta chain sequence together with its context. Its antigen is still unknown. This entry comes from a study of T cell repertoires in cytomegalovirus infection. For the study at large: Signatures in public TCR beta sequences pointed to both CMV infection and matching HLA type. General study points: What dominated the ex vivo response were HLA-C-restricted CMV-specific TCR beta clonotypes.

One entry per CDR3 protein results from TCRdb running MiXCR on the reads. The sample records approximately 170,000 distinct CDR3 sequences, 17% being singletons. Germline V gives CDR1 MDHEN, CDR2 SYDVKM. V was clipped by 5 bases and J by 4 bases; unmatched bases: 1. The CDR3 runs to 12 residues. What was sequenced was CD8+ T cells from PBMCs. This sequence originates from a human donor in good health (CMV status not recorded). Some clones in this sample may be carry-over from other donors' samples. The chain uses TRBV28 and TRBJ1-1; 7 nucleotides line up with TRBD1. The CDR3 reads CASSTGATEAFF. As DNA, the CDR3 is TGTGCCAGCAGTACAGGGGCCACTGAAGCTTTCTTT.